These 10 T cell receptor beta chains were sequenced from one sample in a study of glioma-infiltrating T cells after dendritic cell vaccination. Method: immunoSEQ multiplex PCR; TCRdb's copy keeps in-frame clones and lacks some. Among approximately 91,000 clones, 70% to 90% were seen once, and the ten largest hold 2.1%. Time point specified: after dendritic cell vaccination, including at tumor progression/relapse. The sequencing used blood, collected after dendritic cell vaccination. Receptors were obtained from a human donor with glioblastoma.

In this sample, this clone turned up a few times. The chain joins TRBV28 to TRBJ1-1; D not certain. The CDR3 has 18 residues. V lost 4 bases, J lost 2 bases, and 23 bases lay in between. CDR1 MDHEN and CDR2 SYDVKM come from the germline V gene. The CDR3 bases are TGTGCCAGCAGTTCCCCGGCGGACTCCCCATCCTATAACACTGAAGCTTTCTTT. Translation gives CASSSPADSPSYNTEAFF.

DNA for the CDR3: TGTGCCAGCAGAGCGGGACAGGGACTGAACACTGAAGCTTTCTTT. It yields the protein CASRAGQGLNTEAFF. This chain joins TRBV6-5 and TRBJ1-1, with 9 bases aligning to TRBD1. There are 15 residues in the CDR3. Trimming removed 6 bases from V and 0 bases from J; junction bases left unmatched: 5. Germline V CDR1 and CDR2: MNHEY, SVGAGI.

The CDR3, as DNA: TGTGCCAGCAGCCAGACAGGGGCCCTCTACAATGAGCAGTTCTTC. Its translation is CASSQTGALYNEQFF. This chain connects TRBV6-6 to TRBJ2-1; 8 positions agree with TRBD1. Germline CDR1 and CDR2: MNHNY and SVGAGI (reference sequence). The junction had 7 bases not matched to a gene; V was cut back by 6 bases and J by 3 bases. The CDR3 contains 15 residues.

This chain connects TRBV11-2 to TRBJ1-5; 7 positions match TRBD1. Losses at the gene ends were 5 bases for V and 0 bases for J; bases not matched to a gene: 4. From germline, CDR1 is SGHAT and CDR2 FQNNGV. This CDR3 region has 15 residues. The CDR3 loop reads CASSLRQGSNQPQHF. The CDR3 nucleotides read TGTGCCAGCAGCCTAAGACAGGGTAGCAATCAGCCCCAGCATTTT.

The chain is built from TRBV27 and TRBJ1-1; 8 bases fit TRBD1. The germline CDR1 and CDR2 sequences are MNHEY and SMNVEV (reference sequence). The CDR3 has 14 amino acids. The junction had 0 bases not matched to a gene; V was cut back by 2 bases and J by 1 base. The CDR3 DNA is TGTGCCAGCAGTTTAGGGACAGGGAACACTGAAGCTTTCTTT. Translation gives CASSLGTGNTEAFF.

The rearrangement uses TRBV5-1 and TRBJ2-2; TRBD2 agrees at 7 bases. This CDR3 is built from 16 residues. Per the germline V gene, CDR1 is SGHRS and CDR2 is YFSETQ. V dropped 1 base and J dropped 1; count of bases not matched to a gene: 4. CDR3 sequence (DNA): TGCGCCAGCAGCTTGCAAGCGGGGCTGAACACCGGGGAGCTGTTTTTT. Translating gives CASSLQAGLNTGELFF.

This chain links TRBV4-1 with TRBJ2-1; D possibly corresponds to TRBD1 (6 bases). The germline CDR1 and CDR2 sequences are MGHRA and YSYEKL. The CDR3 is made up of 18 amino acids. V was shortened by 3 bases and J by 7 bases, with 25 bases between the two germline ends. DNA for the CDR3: TGCGCCAGCAGCCACGAATCTATGAGGACAGTAAGGAAAAATGAGCAGTTCTTC. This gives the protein CASSHESMRTVRKNEQFF.

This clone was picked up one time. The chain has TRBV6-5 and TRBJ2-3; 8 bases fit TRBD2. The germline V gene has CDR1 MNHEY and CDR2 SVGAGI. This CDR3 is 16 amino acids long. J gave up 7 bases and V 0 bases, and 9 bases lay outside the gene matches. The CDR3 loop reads CASSYSLRGSGNTQYF. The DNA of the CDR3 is TGTGCCAGCAGTTACTCCCTCCGGGGTAGCGGGAATACGCAGTATTTT.

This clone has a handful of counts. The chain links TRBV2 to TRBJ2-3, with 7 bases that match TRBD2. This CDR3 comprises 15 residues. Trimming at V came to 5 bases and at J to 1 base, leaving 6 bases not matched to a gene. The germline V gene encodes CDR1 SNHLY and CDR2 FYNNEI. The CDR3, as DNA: TGTGCCAGCAGTTCGACGGGAGGCCGCACAGATACGCAGTATTTT. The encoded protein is CASSSTGGRTDTQYF. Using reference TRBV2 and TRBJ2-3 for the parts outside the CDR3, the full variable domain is EPEVTQTPSHQVTQMGQEVILRCVPISNHLYFYWYRQILGQKVEFLVSFYNNEISEKSEIFDDQFSVERPDGSNFTLKIRSTKLEDSAMYFCASSSTGGRTDTQYFGPGTRLTVL.

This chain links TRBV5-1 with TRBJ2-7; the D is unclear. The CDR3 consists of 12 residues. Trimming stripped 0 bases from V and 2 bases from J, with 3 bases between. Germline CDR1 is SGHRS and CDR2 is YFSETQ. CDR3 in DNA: TGCGCCAGCAGCTTGGATACCTACGAGCAGTACTTC. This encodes CASSLDTYEQYF.